This TCR beta chain appears in the sequencing data of a study of T-cell reconstitution after alpha-beta-depleted transplantation in children. This clonotype has a count of ten or more. Trimming removed 0 bases from V and 5 bases from J, with 17 bases in between. This CDR3 region has 16 residues. Germline V gene sequence: CDR1 SGDLS, CDR2 YYNGEE. Unique molecular identifiers were incorporated into the prepared TCRbeta library. TCRdb processed the PCR reads anew with MiXCR; each CDR3 protein has one entry. The sample includes more than 90,000 distinct CDR3 sequences, more than 7% of them seen just once.

Sequences were derived from PBMCs from the stem cell graft donor, sampled from the stem cell graft. This rearrangement joins TRBV9 to TRBJ1-1, with D unclear. The receptor's source is a human donor who donated a stem cell graft to a child with congenital amegakaryocytic thrombocytopenia. CDR3 sequence: CASSVEIVQAATEAFF. The CDR3 DNA follows: TGTGCCAGCAGCGTAGAAATCGTCCAGGCGGCGACTGAAGCTTTCTTT.